One sample yielded the 21 T cell receptor beta chains listed below, sequenced in a study of neurological immune-mediated disorders (dated by TCRdb to about 2019). In the paper's terms, the time point label means: longitudinal time-point 3. The receptor library was made with 5' RACE. Sequencing was performed on an Illumina HiSeq 2500. TCRdb cleaned the public reads at Q25 with fastp, built clones with MiXCR and kept in-frame beta chains. Rows are combined by CDR3 protein, so each entry shows the most common genes and DNA. The sample records tens of thousands of distinct CDR3 sequences, roughly 8% of which are singletons. The ten largest make up 1.5% to 2% of the sample. Sequenced: PBMCs. The receptors come from a woman in her forties in good health.

This clonotype appeared many times. V and J are TRBV5-1 and TRBJ2-7, with D possibly matching TRBD1 (5 bases). The CDR3 covers 14 residues. Germline V gives CDR1 SGHRS, CDR2 YFSETQ. Deletions cut 4 bases from V and 0 bases from J, with 11 bases between. The CDR3 sequence: CASSVQDGSYEQYF. The CDR3 DNA reads TGCGCCAGCAGCGTACAGGACGGCTCCTACGAGCAGTACTTC.

V and J are TRBV19 and TRBJ1-2; D is perhaps TRBD1 (6 bases). The germline V gene has CDR1 LNHDA and CDR2 SQIVND (reference sequence). V gave up 6 bases and J gave up 0 bases, with 8 bases separating them. The CDR3 has 13 amino acids. The CDR3 nucleotides are TGTGCCAGTAGCGACAGGTCTAACTATGGCTACACCTTC. Translating gives CASSDRSNYGYTF.

In this sample, this clonotype turned up many times. V and J are TRBV10-3 and TRBJ1-5, with TRBD1 identical over 8 bases. Germline CDR1 and CDR2: ENHRY and SYGVKD. The V segment lost 8 bases and the J segment 5 bases; nucleotides outside the gene matches: 8. This CDR3 comprises 14 residues. CDR3 sequence (DNA): TGTGCCATCGGCAGGGGGCAAATGGATCAGCCCCAGCATTTT. Protein product: CAIGRGQMDQPQHF.

There are many counts of this clonotype. The gene calls are TRBV9 and TRBJ1-5; D remains ambiguous. V was pared by 0 bases and J by 1 base, with 5 bases between. Germline V gene lookup returns CDR1 SGDLS and CDR2 YYNGEE. CDR3 length equals 14 residues. CDR3 in amino acids: CASSVDVSNQPQHF. The CDR3, as DNA: TGTGCCAGCAGCGTAGACGTAAGCAATCAGCCCCAGCATTTT.

Concerning this clonotype: A read error is possible here, since a much larger clone lies one base away. The J gene is TRBJ1-1, the V gene TRBV5-5, with D possibly being TRBD1 (5 bases). This CDR3 is built from 12 residues. The germline gives CDR1 SGHKS, CDR2 YYEKEE (reference sequence). CDR3 sequence (DNA): TGTACCAGCAGCCCGGGGGAACCTGAAGCTTTCTTT. Translating gives CTSSPGEPEAFF.

This clonotype has at least ten counts. In DNA form, the CDR3 reads TGTGCCAGCAGCTTTACGACGGGAGTTAACAATGAGCAGTTCTTC. It specifies CASSFTTGVNNEQFF. The V and J genes are TRBV5-6 and TRBJ2-1; maybe TRBD2 (6 bases). V lost 2 bases, J lost 5 bases, and 14 bases lay in between. CDR1 and CDR2 from the germline V gene are SGHDT and YYEEEE. CDR3 length equals 15 residues.

The table lists this clonotype with many counts. The V call is TRBV12-3 or TRBV12-4, the J call TRBJ2-2; 7 bases are a match to TRBD2. CDR3 size: 15 residues. V was pared by 8 bases and J by 0 bases, with 6 bases of the junction left unmatched. The CDR3 DNA follows: TGTGCCAGCTCTATGGGAGGGACGAACACCGGGGAGCTGTTTTTT. Its protein is CASSMGGTNTGELFF.

In its sample, this clonotype was seen many times. The chain is built from TRBV27 and TRBJ2-7; 7 nucleotides line up with TRBD2. Germline values: CDR1 MNHEY, CDR2 SMNVEV (reference sequence). J lost 0 bases, V lost 1 base, and 3 bases had no gene match. The CDR3 runs to 15 residues. DNA of the CDR3: TGTGCCAGCAGTTTATGGGGGGGGAGCTCCTACGAGCAGTACTTC. It translates to CASSLWGGSSYEQYF.

This clonotype showed up just a few times. J is TRBJ2-7 and V is TRBV20-1, with 9 positions matching TRBD2. This CDR3 contains 15 residues. From germline, CDR1 is DFQATT and CDR2 SNEGSKA (reference sequence). The V gene end was trimmed by 0 bases and the J gene end by 2 bases; junction bases not matched to a gene: 5. CDR3 in DNA: TGCAGTGCTAGAGATCTGGCTAGCGGGGCCTACGAGCAGTACTTC. Translated: CSARDLASGAYEQYF.

This clonotype was recorded many times. The V gene is TRBV3-1, the J gene TRBJ2-3; TRBD1 might be the D (5 bases). The CDR3 is 15 residues long. Trimming shortened V by 1 base and J by 2 bases, and 10 bases separated the two germline ends. Germline loops: CDR1 LGHDT, CDR2 YNNKEL (reference sequence). The DNA for the CDR3 is TGTGCCAGCAGCCAAGCTACAGGTTTCACAGATACGCAGTATTTT. Protein product: CASSQATGFTDTQYF.

This clonotype occurred many times. The gene calls are TRBV9 and TRBJ1-4, with TRBD1 identical over 7 bases. The CDR3 covers 14 residues. CDR1 is SGDLS, CDR2 YYNGEE, per germline. V was clipped by 4 bases and J by 5 bases; unmatched bases: 5. This CDR3 is CASSNRGGNEKLFF. CDR3 nucleotide sequence: TGTGCCAGCAGCAACAGGGGTGGGAATGAAAAACTGTTTTTT.

This clonotype was picked up many times. The V and J genes are TRBV20-1 and TRBJ1-2; 8 bases are shared with TRBD1. The trim removed 6 bases at V and 4 bases at J, leaving 16 bases unmatched. The germline gives CDR1 DFQATT, CDR2 SNEGSKA (reference sequence). The CDR3 is 16 amino acids. The CDR3 sequence: CSARGGTGKTLYGYTF. CDR3 DNA sequence: TGCAGTGCCCGAGGGGGGACAGGAAAGACTCTCTATGGCTACACCTTC.

This clonotype was seen repeatedly, ten times or more. The rearrangement joins TRBV29-1 to TRBJ2-6; perhaps TRBD1 as D (5 bases). Germline CDR1 and CDR2: SQVTM and ANQGSEA. The length of the CDR3 is 14 residues. Trimming pared 4 bases from V and 2 bases from J, leaving 9 bases between. The CDR3 reads CSVVGRAGANVLTF. The CDR3 region has the DNA TGCAGCGTTGTGGGCAGGGCTGGGGCCAACGTCCTGACTTTC.

This clonotype was counted at least ten times. V usage is TRBV7-3 and J usage is TRBJ1-6; D not resolved. This CDR3 contains 13 residues. V was shortened by 5 bases and J by 10 bases, with 12 bases between the two germline ends. Per germline, CDR1 SGHTA and CDR2 FQGTGA. CDR3 amino acids: CASSRREDSPLHF. DNA for the CDR3: TGTGCCAGCAGCCGCCGGGAGGACTCACCCCTCCACTTT.

In its sample, this clonotype was seen many times. The rearrangement uses TRBV2 and TRBJ1-1; TRBD1 aligns across 8 bases. The CDR3 loop spans 14 amino acids. The germline V gene encodes CDR1 SNHLY and CDR2 FYNNEI. With V trimmed by 5 bases and J by 1 base, 3 bases remained unmatched. The CDR3 is CASSRQGSNTEAFF. The CDR3 bases are TGTGCCAGCAGTAGACAGGGGTCGAACACTGAAGCTTTCTTT.

As for this clonotype: One base away lies a much larger clone, so this may be a sequencing read error. This chain connects TRBV6-2 or TRBV6-3 to TRBJ1-2, with D hard to call. Germline CDR1 and CDR2: MNHEY and SVGEGT. Between the trimmed V and J ends, which lost 1 base and 8 bases, there was a span of 11 bases. The CDR3 contains 13 residues. The chain's CDR3 is CASSYLGYGGYTF. CDR3 coding DNA: TGTGCCAGCAGTTACTTAGGGTACGGAGGCTACACCTTC.

This clonotype was observed many times. The chain recombines TRBV7-6 with TRBJ1-5, with D perhaps matching TRBD1 (5 bases). CDR1 SGHVS and CDR2 FNYEAQ come from the germline V gene. The V gene lost 5 bases and the J gene lost 7 bases, with 12 bases spanning the gap. The length of the CDR3 is 13 residues. The CDR3 sequence: CASSPGPGQPQHF. The CDR3 region has the DNA TGTGCCAGCAGCCCAGGGCCGGGGCAGCCCCAGCATTTT.

The table lists this clonotype with many counts. The chain combines TRBV5-8 with TRBJ1-2; D might be TRBD1 (5 bases). V dropped 1 base and J dropped 2 bases, with 9 bases sitting between them. This CDR3 region has 14 residues. Germline values: CDR1 SGHTS, CDR2 YDEGEE. CDR3 sequence (DNA): TGTGCCAGCAGCTTGACAGGCCCCAACTATGGCTACACCTTC. This encodes CASSLTGPNYGYTF.

This clonotype showed up many times. The chain couples TRBV3-1 to TRBJ1-1; D gene unclear. Germline V gene lookup returns CDR1 LGHDT and CDR2 YNNKEL (reference sequence). There are 14 residues in the CDR3. Trimming removed 3 bases from V and 5 bases from J, with 13 bases in between. DNA of the CDR3: TGTGCCAGCAGCCAGCTCACGGGTGGGACTGAAGCTTTCTTT. Encoded protein: CASSQLTGGTEAFF. Looking up the rest from reference TRBV3-1 and TRBJ1-1 gives the full variable domain: DTAVSQTPKYLVTQMGNDKSIKCEQNLGHDTMYWYKQDSKKFLKIMFSYNNKELIINETVPNRFSPKSPDKAHLNLHINSLELGDSAVYFCASSQLTGGTEAFFGQGTRLTVV.

This clonotype occurred many times. V usage is TRBV7-2 and J usage is TRBJ2-3, with D unclear. Between the trimmed V and J ends, which lost 2 bases and 2 bases, there was a span of 11 bases. Germline assignment: CDR1 SGHTA and CDR2 FQGNSA. CDR3 length equals 15 residues. The CDR3 is CASSLFAGYTDTQYF. The CDR3 coding sequence is TGTGCCAGCAGCTTATTTGCAGGCTACACAGATACGCAGTATTTT.

This clonotype showed up many times. The CDR3 loop is CSATSGDTSYNEQFF. The CDR3 nucleotides are TGCAGTGCTACTAGCGGGGATACATCCTACAATGAGCAGTTCTTC. The chain carries TRBV20-1 and TRBJ2-1; 9 nucleotides align to TRBD2. The CDR3 sequence is 15 residues long. The germline CDR1 and CDR2 sequences are DFQATT and SNEGSKA (reference sequence). V lost 4 bases to trimming and J lost 1 base; unmatched junction nucleotides: 5.